The 3 T cell receptor beta chains in this list originate from one sample, sequenced in a study of tumor-infiltrating lymphocytes in primary liver carcinoma. The researchers produced TCR beta cDNA from around 0.5 ug total RNA with a constant-region primer. Generation of the TCR beta libraries relied on three nested multiplex PCR rounds using slightly modified ARM-PCR. With TRBV1-TRBV30 forward primers and a C-beta reverse primer, the first two PCR rounds were run for about 10 cycles each. Each CDR3 protein is one row after TCRdb ran MiXCR on the multiplex PCR reads. In the table there are about 64,000 distinct CDR3 sequences, over 60% of which are singletons. DNA and RNA were both co-extracted from approximately 20-30 mg of bulk tissue that had not been sorted. Material for sequencing was liver tumor tissue from sampling region 4. Subset in this sample: tumor region T4, right-lateral pole. These receptors were obtained from a man aged 35-49 years with primary liver carcinoma and hepatitis B virus infection.

Comment on this clonotype: Because the CDR3 is missing its conserved closing phenylalanine or tryptophan, this is likely a read error. The rearrangement joins TRBV29-1 to TRBJ2-1; TRBD1 is a possible D gene (5 bases). The CDR3 contains 12 residues. Germline lookup yields CDR1 SQVTM and CDR2 ANQGSEA. The chain's CDR3 is CSARTWGNEQFL. Here the CDR3 DNA reads TGCAGTGCCCGGACATGGGGCAATGAGCAGTTCTTG.

This clonotype was picked up one time. Likely a read error: the CDR3 ends without its conserved phenylalanine or tryptophan. The DNA is omitted, as the CDR3 cannot be located on it reliably, and the CDR3 follows TCRdb's listing. V is TRBV12-3 or TRBV12-4 and J is TRBJ2-5; no check of the table's D call, TRBD1, against the DNA was made. Termini included, the CDR3 measures 13 amino acids. The CDR3 spells CASSLSGVETLYL.

On this clonotype: This may arise from a read error, as a much more abundant clone is one base away. The V call is TRBV5-6, the J call TRBJ2-1; TRBD2 might be the D (5 bases). This CDR3 spans 13 amino acids. The germline V gene encodes CDR1 SGHDT and CDR2 YYEEEE. The CDR3 sequence is CTSTGGPSNEQFF. CDR3 coding DNA: TGTACCAGCACCGGAGGACCGAGCAATGAGCAGTTCTTC.